This paragraph reports one TCR beta chain. The sample is drawn from a study of blood T cell repertoires in COVID-19. Overall study context: Specimens from acute and convalescent COVID-19 originated in the United States, Italy and Spain. The cDNA or gDNA used as material had been derived from T cells, B-cell-depleted T cells, or PBMCs.

Original data processing: Reference gene primer amplification gave estimated nucleated cell counts. TCRdb's table, derived via immunoSEQ multiplex PCR, lists solely in-frame clones and lacks some. The DNA gave D and trimming, while V, J and clone size come from that table. The data hold 200,000 to 300,000 clones, with approximately 80% observed a single time. The clonotype was recovered from a woman over 75 with acute or convalescent COVID-19. Sequences were obtained from peripheral blood.

The DNA of the CDR3 is TGTGCCAGCAGCCAGTCCCGGGACAGGGGACCTAGGAATTCACCCCTCCACTTT. Its translation: CASSQSRDRGPRNSPLHF. This chain connects TRBV9 to TRBJ1-6, with 10 bases fitting TRBD1. The CDR3 has 18 residues. CDR1 is SGDLS and CDR2 is YYNGEE in the germline V gene. V shed 4 bases and J 7 bases; nucleotides not matched to a gene: 14.